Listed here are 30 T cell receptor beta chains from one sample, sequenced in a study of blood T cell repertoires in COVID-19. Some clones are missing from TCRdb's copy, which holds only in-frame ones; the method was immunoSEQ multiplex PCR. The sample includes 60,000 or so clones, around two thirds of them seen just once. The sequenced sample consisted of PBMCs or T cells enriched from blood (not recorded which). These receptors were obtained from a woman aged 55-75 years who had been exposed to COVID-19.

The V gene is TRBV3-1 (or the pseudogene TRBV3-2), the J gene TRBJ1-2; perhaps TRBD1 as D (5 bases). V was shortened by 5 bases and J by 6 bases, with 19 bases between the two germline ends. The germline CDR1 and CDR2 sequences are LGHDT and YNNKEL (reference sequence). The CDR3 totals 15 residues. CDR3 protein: CASSEITSREDGYTF. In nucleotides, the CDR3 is TGTGCCAGCAGCGAAATAACCTCCAGGGAGGATGGCTACACCTTC.

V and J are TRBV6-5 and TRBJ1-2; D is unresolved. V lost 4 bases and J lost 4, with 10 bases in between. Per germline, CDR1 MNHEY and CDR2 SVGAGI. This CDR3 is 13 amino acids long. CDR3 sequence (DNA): TGTGCCAGCAGTTCGCGAGGTGGCTATGGCTACACCTTC. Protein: CASSSRGGYGYTF.

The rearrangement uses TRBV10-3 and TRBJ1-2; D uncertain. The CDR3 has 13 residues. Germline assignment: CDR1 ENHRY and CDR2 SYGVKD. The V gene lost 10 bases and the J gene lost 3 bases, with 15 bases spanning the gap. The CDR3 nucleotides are TGTGCCACCAGACACCGACTAGACTATGGCTACACCTTC. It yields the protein CATRHRLDYGYTF.

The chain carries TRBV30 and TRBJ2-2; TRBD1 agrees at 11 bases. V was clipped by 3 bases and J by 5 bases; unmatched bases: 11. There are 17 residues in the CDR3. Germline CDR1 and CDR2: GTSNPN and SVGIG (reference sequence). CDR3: CAWRRRTGTGGTGELFF. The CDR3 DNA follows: TGTGCCTGGAGAAGGAGGACCGGGACAGGGGGGACCGGGGAGCTGTTTTTT.

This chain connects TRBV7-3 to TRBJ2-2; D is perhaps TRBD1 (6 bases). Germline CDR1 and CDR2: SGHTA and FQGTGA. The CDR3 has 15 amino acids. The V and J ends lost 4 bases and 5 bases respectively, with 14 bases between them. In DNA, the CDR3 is TGTGCCAGCAGCTCCCCGGGACAATTAACCGGGGAGCTGTTTTTT. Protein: CASSSPGQLTGELFF.

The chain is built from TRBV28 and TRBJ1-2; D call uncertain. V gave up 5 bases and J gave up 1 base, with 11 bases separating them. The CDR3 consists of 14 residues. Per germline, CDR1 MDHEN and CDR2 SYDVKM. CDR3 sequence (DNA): TGTGCCAGCAGTGTGGTCAGTCTTAACTATGGCTACACCTTC. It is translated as CASSVVSLNYGYTF.

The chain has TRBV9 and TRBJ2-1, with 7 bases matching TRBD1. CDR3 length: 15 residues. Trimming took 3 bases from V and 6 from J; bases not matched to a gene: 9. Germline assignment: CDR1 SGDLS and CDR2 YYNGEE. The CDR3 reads CASSGLRGSVNEQFF. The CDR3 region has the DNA TGTGCCAGCAGCGGCCTCAGGGGGTCAGTCAATGAGCAGTTCTTC.

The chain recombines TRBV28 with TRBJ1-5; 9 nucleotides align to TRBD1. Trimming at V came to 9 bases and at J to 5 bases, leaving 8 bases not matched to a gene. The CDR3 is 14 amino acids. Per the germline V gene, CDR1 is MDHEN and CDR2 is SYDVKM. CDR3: CASVEGQGYQPQHF. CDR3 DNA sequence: TGTGCCAGTGTAGAGGGACAGGGTTATCAGCCCCAGCATTTT.

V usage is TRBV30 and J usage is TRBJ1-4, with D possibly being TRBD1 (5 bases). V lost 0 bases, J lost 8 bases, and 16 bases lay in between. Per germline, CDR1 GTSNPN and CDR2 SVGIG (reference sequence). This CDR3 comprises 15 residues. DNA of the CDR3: TGTGCCTGGAGTGTACGAATGCAAAAGGGGGAAAAACTGTTTTTT. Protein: CAWSVRMQKGEKLFF.

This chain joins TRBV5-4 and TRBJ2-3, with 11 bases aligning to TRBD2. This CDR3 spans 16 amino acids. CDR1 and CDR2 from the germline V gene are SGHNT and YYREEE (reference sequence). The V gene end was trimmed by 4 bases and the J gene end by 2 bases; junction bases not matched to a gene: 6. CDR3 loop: CASSGIAGGATDTQYF. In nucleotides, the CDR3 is TGTGCCAGCAGCGGCATAGCGGGGGGGGCCACAGATACGCAGTATTTT.

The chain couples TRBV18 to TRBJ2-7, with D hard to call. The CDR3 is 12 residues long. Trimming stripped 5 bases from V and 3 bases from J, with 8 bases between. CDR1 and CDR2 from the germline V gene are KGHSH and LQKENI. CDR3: CASSAQDYEQYF. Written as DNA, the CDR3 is TGTGCCAGCTCAGCTCAGGACTACGAGCAGTACTTC.

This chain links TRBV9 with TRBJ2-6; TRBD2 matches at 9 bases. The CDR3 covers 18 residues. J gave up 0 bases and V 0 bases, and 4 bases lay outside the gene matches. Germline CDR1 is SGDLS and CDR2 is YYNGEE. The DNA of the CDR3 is TGTGCCAGCAGCGTAGATGGCGGGGGGGACTCTGGGGCCAACGTCCTGACTTTC. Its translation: CASSVDGGGDSGANVLTF.

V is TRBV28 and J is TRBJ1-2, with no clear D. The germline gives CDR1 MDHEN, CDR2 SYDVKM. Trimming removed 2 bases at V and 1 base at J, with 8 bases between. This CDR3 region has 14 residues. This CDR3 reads CASSLAEFNYGYTF. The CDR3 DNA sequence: TGTGCCAGCAGTTTAGCAGAATTTAACTATGGCTACACCTTC.

The chain's CDR3 is CASSLGDRDNEKLFF. The CDR3 DNA reads as TGTGCCAGCAGCTTAGGGGACAGGGATAATGAAAAACTGTTTTTT. The genes are TRBV7-8 and TRBJ1-4; 9 nucleotides line up with TRBD1. V lost 1 base to trimming and J lost 4 bases; unmatched junction nucleotides: 1. This CDR3 contains 15 residues. CDR1 and CDR2 (germline): SGHVS, FQNEAQ.

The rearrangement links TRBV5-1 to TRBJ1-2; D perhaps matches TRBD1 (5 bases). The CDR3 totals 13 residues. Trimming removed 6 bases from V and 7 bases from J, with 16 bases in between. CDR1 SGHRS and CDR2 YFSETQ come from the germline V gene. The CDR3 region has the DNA TGCGCCAGCAAAACCGTGTTAGGGGCTGGCTACACCTTC. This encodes CASKTVLGAGYTF.

The CDR3 protein is CASSEFRRQFF. In nucleotides, the CDR3 is TGTGCCAGCAGTGAATTTCGGAGGCAGTTCTTC. The rearrangement links TRBV25-1 to TRBJ2-1; D is undetermined. Trimming cost V 1 base and J 12 bases, with 7 bases left between them. The length of the CDR3 is 11 residues. The germline V gene encodes CDR1 MGHDK and CDR2 SYGVNS.

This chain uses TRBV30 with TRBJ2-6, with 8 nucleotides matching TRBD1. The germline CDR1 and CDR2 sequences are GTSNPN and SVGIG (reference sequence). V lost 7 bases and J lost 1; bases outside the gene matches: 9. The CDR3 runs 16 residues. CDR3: CAYPGGKVSGANVLTF. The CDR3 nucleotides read TGTGCCTACCCAGGGGGCAAGGTATCTGGGGCCAACGTCCTGACTTTC.

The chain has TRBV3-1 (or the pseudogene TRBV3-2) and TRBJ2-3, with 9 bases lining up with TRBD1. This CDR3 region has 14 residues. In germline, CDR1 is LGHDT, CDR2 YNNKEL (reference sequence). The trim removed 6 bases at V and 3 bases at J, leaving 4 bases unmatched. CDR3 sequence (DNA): TGTGCCAGCAGACGGACAGGGGCGACAGATACGCAGTATTTT. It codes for CASRRTGATDTQYF.

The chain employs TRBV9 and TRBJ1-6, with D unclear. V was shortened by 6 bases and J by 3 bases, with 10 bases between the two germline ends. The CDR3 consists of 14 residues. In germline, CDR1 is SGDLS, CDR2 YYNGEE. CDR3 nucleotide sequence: TGTGCCAGCACTGCGGGGATCTATAATTCACCCCTCCACTTT. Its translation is CASTAGIYNSPLHF.

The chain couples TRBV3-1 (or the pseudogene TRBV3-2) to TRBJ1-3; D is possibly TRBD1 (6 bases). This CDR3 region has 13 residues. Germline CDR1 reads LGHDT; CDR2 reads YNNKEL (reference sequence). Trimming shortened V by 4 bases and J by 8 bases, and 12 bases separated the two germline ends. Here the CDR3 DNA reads TGTGCCAGCAGCCCCCAGGGGTGGGACACCATATATTTT. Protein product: CASSPQGWDTIYF.

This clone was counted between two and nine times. Written as DNA, the CDR3 is TGTGCCTGGAGTTCGACAGTAGGCTACACCTTC. Translation gives CAWSSTVGYTF. The V and J genes are TRBV30 and TRBJ1-2; perhaps TRBD1 as D (5 bases). Germline values: CDR1 GTSNPN, CDR2 SVGIG (reference sequence). The CDR3 covers 11 residues. V lost 2 bases and J 8 bases, leaving 9 bases between the germline ends.

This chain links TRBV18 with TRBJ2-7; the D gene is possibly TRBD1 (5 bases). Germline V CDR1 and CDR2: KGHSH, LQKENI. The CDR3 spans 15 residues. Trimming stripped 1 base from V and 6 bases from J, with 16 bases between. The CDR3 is CASSPRGAEYLEQYF. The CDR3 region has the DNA TGTGCCAGCTCACCACGGGGCGCAGAGTATCTCGAGCAGTACTTC.

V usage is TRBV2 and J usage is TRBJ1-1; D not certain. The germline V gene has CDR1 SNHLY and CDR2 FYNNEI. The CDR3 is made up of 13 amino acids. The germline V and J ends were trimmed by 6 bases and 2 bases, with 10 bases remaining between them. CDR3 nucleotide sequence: TGTGCCAGCAGGAAGGAGATAAACACTGAAGCTTTCTTT. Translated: CASRKEINTEAFF.

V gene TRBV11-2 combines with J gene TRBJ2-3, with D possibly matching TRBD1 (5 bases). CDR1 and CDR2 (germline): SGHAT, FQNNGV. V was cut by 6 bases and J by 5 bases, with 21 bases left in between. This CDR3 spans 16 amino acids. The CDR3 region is CASSLRARGSLDTQYF. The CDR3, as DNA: TGTGCCAGCAGTCTCAGGGCTAGAGGCTCGTTAGATACGCAGTATTTT.

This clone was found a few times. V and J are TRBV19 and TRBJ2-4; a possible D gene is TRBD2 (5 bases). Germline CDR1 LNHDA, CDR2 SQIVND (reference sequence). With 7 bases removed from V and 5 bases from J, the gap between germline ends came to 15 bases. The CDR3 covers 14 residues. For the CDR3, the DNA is TGTGCCAGTATCCCTCGACATAGCGAAAACATTCAGTACTTC. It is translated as CASIPRHSENIQYF. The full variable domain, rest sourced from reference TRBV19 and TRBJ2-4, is DGGITQSPKYLFRKEGQNVTLSCEQNLNHDAMYWYRQDPGQGLRLIYYSQIVNDFQKGDIAEGYSVSREKKESFPLTVTSAQKNPTAFYLCASIPRHSENIQYFGAGTRLSVL.

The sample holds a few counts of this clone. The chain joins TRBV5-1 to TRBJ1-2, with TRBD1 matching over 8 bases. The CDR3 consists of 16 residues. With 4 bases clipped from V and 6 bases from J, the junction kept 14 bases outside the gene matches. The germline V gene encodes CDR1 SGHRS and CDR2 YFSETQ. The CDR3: CASSLQDRASMDGYTF. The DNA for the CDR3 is TGCGCCAGCAGCCTTCAGGACAGGGCCTCTATGGATGGCTACACCTTC.

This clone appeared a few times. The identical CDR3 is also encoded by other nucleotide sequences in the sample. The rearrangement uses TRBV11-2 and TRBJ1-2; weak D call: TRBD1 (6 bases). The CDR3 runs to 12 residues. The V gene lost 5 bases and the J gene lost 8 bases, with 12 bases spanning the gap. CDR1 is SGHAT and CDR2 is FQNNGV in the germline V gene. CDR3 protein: CASSLDSYGYTF. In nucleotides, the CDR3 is TGTGCCAGCAGCCTGGACAGCTACGGCTACACCTTC.

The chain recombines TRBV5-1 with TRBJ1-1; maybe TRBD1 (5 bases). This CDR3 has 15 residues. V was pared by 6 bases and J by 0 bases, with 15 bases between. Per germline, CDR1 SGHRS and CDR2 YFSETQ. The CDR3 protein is CASKGQVQVNTEAFF. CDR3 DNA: TGCGCCAGCAAAGGTCAGGTACAGGTGAACACTGAAGCTTTCTTT.

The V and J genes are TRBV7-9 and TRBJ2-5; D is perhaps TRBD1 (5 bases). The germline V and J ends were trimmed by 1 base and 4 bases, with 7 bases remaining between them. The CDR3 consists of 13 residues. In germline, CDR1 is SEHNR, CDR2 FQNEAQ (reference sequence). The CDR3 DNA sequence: TGTGCCAGCAGCTTAGGGGGCCGAGAGACCCAGTACTTC. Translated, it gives CASSLGGRETQYF.

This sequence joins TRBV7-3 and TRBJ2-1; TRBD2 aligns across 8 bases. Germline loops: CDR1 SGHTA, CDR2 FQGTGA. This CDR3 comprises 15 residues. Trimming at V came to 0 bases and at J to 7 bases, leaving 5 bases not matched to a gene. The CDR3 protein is CASSLTGTSVNEQFF. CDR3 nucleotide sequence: TGTGCCAGCAGCTTAACCGGGACTAGTGTGAATGAGCAGTTCTTC.